This passage covers 20 T cell receptor beta chains from one sample sequenced in a study of blood T cell repertoires in COVID-19. Profiled with immunoSEQ multiplex PCR; TCRdb holds only in-frame clones, not every one. The table lists 150,000 to 200,000 clones, approximately 90% of them singletons. The sample comprised peripheral blood. The receptors were sampled from a man aged 65-85 years with active or convalescent COVID-19.

The chain carries TRBV2 and TRBJ1-3, with D hard to call. V was trimmed by 4 bases and J by 4 bases, leaving 5 bases between them. The CDR3 covers 12 residues. In germline, CDR1 is SNHLY, CDR2 FYNNEI. CDR3 sequence reads: CASSGSGNTIYF. The CDR3, as DNA: TGTGCCAGCAGTGGTTCAGGAAACACCATATATTTT.

The chain is built from TRBV24-1 and TRBJ2-3, with D possibly matching TRBD1 (6 bases). The germline gives CDR1 KGHDR, CDR2 SFDVKD. Trimming pared 4 bases from V and 11 bases from J, leaving 21 bases between. This CDR3 has 15 amino acids. The chain's CDR3 is CATSDTPGVASKQYF. DNA of the CDR3: TGTGCCACCAGTGACACCCCAGGGGTGGCGAGTAAGCAGTATTTT.

The rearrangement uses TRBV7-2 and TRBJ1-2; D gene ambiguous. The CDR3 consists of 14 residues. With 1 base removed from V and 2 bases from J, the gap between germline ends came to 8 bases. From germline, CDR1 is SGHTA and CDR2 FQGNSA. CDR3 sequence reads: CASSLGVINYGYTF. CDR3 nucleotide sequence: TGTGCCAGCAGCTTAGGCGTAATCAACTATGGCTACACCTTC.

V is TRBV27 and J is TRBJ2-3; 7 positions agree with TRBD2. Germline assignment: CDR1 MNHEY and CDR2 SMNVEV (reference sequence). The CDR3 is 16 residues long. The V segment lost 5 bases and the J segment 2 bases; nucleotides outside the gene matches: 10. The CDR3 loop reads CASSTRRGSPTDTQYF. The CDR3 nucleotides are TGTGCCAGCAGTACCAGGCGGGGGTCCCCCACAGATACGCAGTATTTT.

This clone was counted between two and nine times. The CDR3: CASSPNQILTGSSGANVLTF. The DNA for the CDR3 is TGTGCCAGCAGTCCCAACCAGATACTGACAGGCAGCTCTGGGGCCAACGTCCTGACTTTC. The chain carries TRBV6-6 and TRBJ2-6, with a tentative D call TRBD1 (6 bases). There are 20 residues in the CDR3. Trimming stripped 5 bases from V and 0 bases from J, with 23 bases between. The germline gives CDR1 MNHNY, CDR2 SVGAGI (reference sequence).

The genes are TRBV28 and TRBJ2-7; D not certain. The germline V gene encodes CDR1 MDHEN and CDR2 SYDVKM. The CDR3 covers 12 residues. Trimming shortened V by 3 bases and J by 3 bases, and 6 bases separated the two germline ends. The CDR3 protein is CASSFSRYEQYF. The CDR3 DNA follows: TGTGCCAGCAGTTTCTCCCGCTACGAGCAGTACTTC.

The V gene is TRBV28, the J gene TRBJ2-2, with 9 bases matching TRBD1. The CDR3 loop spans 15 amino acids. J lost 6 bases, V lost 5 bases, and 7 bases had no gene match. Germline values: CDR1 MDHEN, CDR2 SYDVKM. This CDR3 reads CASSLTGGRAGELFF. CDR3 nucleotide sequence: TGTGCCAGCAGTCTTACAGGGGGCAGGGCCGGGGAGCTGTTTTTT. The whole variable domain, remainder taken from reference TRBV28 and TRBJ2-2, is DVKVTQSSRYLVKRTGEKVFLECVQDMDHENMFWYRQDPGLGLRLIYFSYDVKMKEKGDIPEGYSVSREKKERFSLILESASTNQTSMYLCASSLTGGRAGELFFGEGSRLTVL.

The chain combines TRBV7-2 with TRBJ2-7; 9 bases match TRBD1. Germline loops: CDR1 SGHTA, CDR2 FQGNSA. The CDR3 consists of 19 residues. V trimming: 1 base; J trimming: 4 bases; junction bases outside the gene matches: 17. The CDR3 is CASSLVASGQGNWPYEQYF. For the CDR3, the DNA is TGTGCCAGCAGCTTAGTGGCTTCAGGACAGGGGAATTGGCCGTACGAGCAGTACTTC.

The chain carries TRBV27 and TRBJ2-5, with 12 bases that match TRBD2. Germline loops: CDR1 MNHEY, CDR2 SMNVEV (reference sequence). V was clipped by 6 bases and J by 4 bases; unmatched bases: 6. The CDR3 totals 15 residues. The CDR3 loop reads CASSSQGLAGETQYF. For the CDR3, the DNA is TGTGCCAGCAGCTCACAGGGACTAGCGGGAGAGACCCAGTACTTC.

V gene TRBV28 combines with J gene TRBJ1-5; the D gene is possibly TRBD1 (6 bases). The germline gives CDR1 MDHEN, CDR2 SYDVKM. This CDR3 spans 16 amino acids. The V gene lost 8 bases and the J gene lost 4 bases, with 21 bases spanning the gap. The CDR3 spells CASQSRDTFFNQPQHF. The CDR3, as DNA: TGTGCCAGCCAAAGTCGGGACACCTTTTTTAATCAGCCCCAGCATTTT.

This chain joins TRBV9 and TRBJ2-5; the D gene is possibly TRBD1 (5 bases). Per the germline V gene, CDR1 is SGDLS and CDR2 is YYNGEE. The CDR3 has 14 amino acids. V was shortened by 3 bases and J by 2 bases, with 11 bases between the two germline ends. The CDR3 protein is CASSADSYQETQYF. In DNA form, the CDR3 reads TGTGCCAGCAGCGCCGACAGTTATCAAGAGACCCAGTACTTC.

The chain links TRBV6-2 or TRBV6-3 to TRBJ2-1; 15 positions match TRBD2. V was pared by 2 bases and J by 7 bases, with 18 bases of the junction left unmatched. The CDR3 runs to 21 residues. Germline loops: CDR1 MNHEY, CDR2 SVGEGT. CDR3 amino acids: CASSYLNELWTSGGVWNEQFF. The CDR3 DNA is TGTGCCAGCAGTTACCTGAACGAACTCTGGACTAGCGGGGGGGTATGGAATGAGCAGTTCTTC.

V usage is TRBV18 and J usage is TRBJ2-7; D is unclear. Trimming stripped 4 bases from V and 1 base from J, with 11 bases between. This CDR3 comprises 14 residues. Germline CDR1 is KGHSH and CDR2 is LQKENI. This CDR3 reads CASSHTTGSYEQYF. The CDR3 DNA reads TGTGCCAGCTCACATACGACGGGTTCCTACGAGCAGTACTTC.

The chain links TRBV4-3 to TRBJ2-7, with a possible D match to TRBD1 (5 bases). V was cut by 0 bases and J by 6 bases, with 9 bases left in between. Germline V CDR1 and CDR2: LGHNA, YSLEER. The CDR3 sequence is 13 residues long. In nucleotides, the CDR3 is TGCGCCAGCAGCCAAGACAGGGTCGGCGAGCAGTACTTC. Protein: CASSQDRVGEQYF.

The rearrangement links TRBV9 to TRBJ2-5; TRBD2 aligns across 12 bases. Trimming took 4 bases from V and 3 from J; bases not matched to a gene: 13. The CDR3 contains 18 residues. CDR1 and CDR2 (germline): SGDLS, YYNGEE. The DNA for the CDR3 is TGTGCCAGCAGCTCTCGATGGACTAGCGGGGAGGAAGAAGAGACCCAGTACTTC. Its protein is CASSSRWTSGEEEETQYF.

The chain is built from TRBV28 and TRBJ1-5, with TRBD1 matching over 7 bases. The CDR3 consists of 13 residues. Germline loops: CDR1 MDHEN, CDR2 SYDVKM. J lost 5 bases, V lost 6 bases, and 4 bases had no gene match. The CDR3 reads CASRRQGDQPQHF. CDR3 DNA: TGTGCCAGCAGACGACAGGGTGATCAGCCCCAGCATTTT.

The rearrangement links TRBV7-9 to TRBJ2-5; D perhaps matches TRBD2 (7 bases). V lost 3 bases, J lost 0 bases, and 11 bases lay in between. CDR1 is SEHNR, CDR2 FQNEAQ, per germline (reference sequence). The CDR3 has 15 residues. CDR3 bases: TGTGCCAGCAGCTTCGGGGGGCGGCACCAAGAGACCCAGTACTTC. Its translation: CASSFGGRHQETQYF.

This chain joins TRBV6-2 or TRBV6-3 and TRBJ2-7; the D gene is possibly TRBD2 (6 bases). Trimming removed 2 bases from V and 6 bases from J, with 11 bases in between. CDR1 is MNHEY and CDR2 is SVGEGT in the germline V gene. CDR3 length equals 13 residues. The CDR3 region is CASSYGGSGEQYF. The CDR3 DNA sequence: TGTGCCAGCAGTTACGGGGGTAGCGGCGAGCAGTACTTC.

The gene calls are TRBV29-1 and TRBJ2-7; 10 bases match TRBD2. This CDR3 has 14 residues. The germline V gene has CDR1 SQVTM and CDR2 ANQGSEA. Trimming cost V 2 bases and J 2 bases; bases outside gene matches: 3. This CDR3 is CSVELAGAPYEQYF. CDR3 coding DNA: TGCAGCGTTGAACTAGCGGGAGCCCCCTACGAGCAGTACTTC.

The chain is built from TRBV28 and TRBJ2-1, with D possibly being TRBD1 (6 bases). Looked up from germline, CDR1 is MDHEN and CDR2 is SYDVKM. The germline V and J ends were trimmed by 4 bases and 6 bases, with 16 bases remaining between them. CDR3 size: 15 residues. The chain's CDR3 is CASSSKNRVFNEQFF. In DNA form, the CDR3 reads TGTGCCAGCAGTTCGAAAAACAGGGTATTCAATGAGCAGTTCTTC.